A selection of T cell receptor beta chains follows, all from one sample in a study of cytomegalovirus exposure and HLA in healthy donors. Clones were sequenced by immunoSEQ multiplex PCR, and TCRdb holds only the in-frame ones, with some missing. This sample has about 240,000 clones, with about 81% found just once. Sequenced material: PBMCs. Receptors were obtained from a woman aged 55-70 years in good health and CMV-seropositive. Each CDR3 is given with its conserved first and last residue. The D gene is left open where the match is weak. Some rows have no size entry. The others give once, few or many, or a class for an expanded clone.

cdr3_aa	clone_size	v_call	j_call	d_call
CASRGGKNTEAFF	-	TRBV6-1	TRBJ1-1	-
CASSSDRKYRGTEAFF	-	TRBV5-6	TRBJ1-1	TRBD1
CASRTGLNTEAFF	-	TRBV28	TRBJ1-1	TRBD1
CASSPLSGEGRTGKLFF	-	TRBV7-3	TRBJ2-2	TRBD2
CASRTGQGTDTQYF	-	TRBV6-5	TRBJ2-3	TRBD1
CAIQIRGARGHGYTF	-	TRBV7-9	TRBJ1-2	-
CASSPAGWYEQYF	-	TRBV18	TRBJ2-7	-
CASNMAGPLNQPQHF	-	TRBV7-9	TRBJ1-5	-
CASSNRDNTDTQYF	-	TRBV6-5	TRBJ2-3	-
CASSTGGVEKQYF	-	TRBV18	TRBJ2-7	-
CASNRQDGSGELFF	once	TRBV5-4	TRBJ2-2	-
CASSSYYEQYF	-	TRBV5-1	TRBJ2-7	-
CASSSPSGRAGSIQYF	-	TRBV27	TRBJ2-4	TRBD2
CASSSGTGINQPQHF	-	TRBV6-5	TRBJ1-5	TRBD1
CASSLDALAALGGEQYF	once	TRBV5-6	TRBJ2-7	TRBD2
CASSIGTGLTYGYTF	-	TRBV5-4	TRBJ1-2	TRBD1
CASSSKYGYTF	once	TRBV5-1	TRBJ1-2	-
CASSLFSGTGTEAFF	-	TRBV5-1	TRBJ1-1	TRBD1
CASSEAWARTSGRSDTQYF	-	TRBV2	TRBJ2-3	TRBD2
CASRVVGLAGFNEQFF	-	TRBV28	TRBJ2-1	TRBD2
CASSFFPGSIETQYF	-	TRBV5-5	TRBJ2-5	-
CASSIPQGARYSNQPQHF	-	TRBV21-1	TRBJ1-5	-
CASSLSASGITDTQYF	-	TRBV13	TRBJ2-3	TRBD2
CASSVRTSGSINEQFF	once	TRBV5-1	TRBJ2-1	TRBD2
CASSLVRSSGANVLTF	-	TRBV5-1	TRBJ2-6	-
CASKGQGNTIYF	-	TRBV19	TRBJ1-3	-
CASSPRAGEAEKLFF	few	TRBV7-2	TRBJ1-4	-
CASSPGLAPYEQYF	-	TRBV5-1	TRBJ2-7	TRBD2
CARSFDRGIDNEQFF	-	TRBV5-3	TRBJ2-1	TRBD1
CSSSLGPDRSYEQYF	once	TRBV7-9	TRBJ2-7	-
CASSLDRAASEQYF	-	TRBV11-2	TRBJ2-7	-
CASTPGQTYTDTQYF	-	TRBV6-5	TRBJ2-3	TRBD1
CASSPSGNEQFF	few	TRBV18	TRBJ2-1	-
CASKATGSSYEQYF	-	TRBV2	TRBJ2-7	-
CASSYSSPYEQYF	few	TRBV6-5	TRBJ2-7	-
CSSPSLNEQFF	-	TRBV20-1	TRBJ2-1	-
CASSTGQGAPAEQFF	-	TRBV7-2	TRBJ2-1	TRBD1
CASSLGGGRAVDEQFF	-	TRBV11-3	TRBJ2-1	TRBD2
CACPGTSGTSAQFF	-	TRBV30	TRBJ2-1	TRBD2
CASKASGGLVEQFF	-	TRBV10-1	TRBJ2-1	TRBD2
CASSELLRGRRNEQYF	-	TRBV6-1	TRBJ2-7	TRBD1
CATSRQGVGYEQYF	few	TRBV15	TRBJ2-7	TRBD1
CASSPTSGFYNEQFF	-	TRBV5-1	TRBJ2-1	TRBD2
CASSFGTFSNEQFF	-	TRBV27	TRBJ2-1	-